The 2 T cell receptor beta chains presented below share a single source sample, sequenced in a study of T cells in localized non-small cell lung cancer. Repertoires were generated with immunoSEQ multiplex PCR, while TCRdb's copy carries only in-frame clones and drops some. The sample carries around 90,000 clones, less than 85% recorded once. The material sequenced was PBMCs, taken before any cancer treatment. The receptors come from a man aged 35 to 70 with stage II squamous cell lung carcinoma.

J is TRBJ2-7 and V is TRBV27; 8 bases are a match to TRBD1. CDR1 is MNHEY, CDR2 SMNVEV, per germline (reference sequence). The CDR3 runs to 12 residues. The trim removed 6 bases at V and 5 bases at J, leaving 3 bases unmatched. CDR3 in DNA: TGTGCCAGCAGGACAGGGGCGCACGAGCAGTACTTC. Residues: CASRTGAHEQYF.

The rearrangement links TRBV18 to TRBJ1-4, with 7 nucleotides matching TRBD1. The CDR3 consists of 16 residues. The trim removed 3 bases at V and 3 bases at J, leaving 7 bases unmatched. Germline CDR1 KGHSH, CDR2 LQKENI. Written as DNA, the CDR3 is TGTGCCAGCTCACCCAAGACAGGGCCCGCTAATGAAAAACTGTTTTTT. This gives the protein CASSPKTGPANEKLFF.